The text below deals with one TCR beta chain. This clone was seen more than once but under ten times. Its binding antigen is unknown. Qualities for individual bases were not recorded, and no much larger clone is one base off. The sample belongs to a study of chemoradiotherapy in HPV16-positive cancers (dated by TCRdb to between 2021 and 2024). The study in broad terms: Candidate HPV-specific T-cell clones and common TCR motifs were defined through functional T-cell assays on cells from a couple of HPV16-positive patients. Whether T-cell immunity against the HPV oncoproteins E6 and E7 changes during chemoradiotherapy and whether survival is affected by this immunity were examined in the study. The candidate HPV-specific TCRs and motifs were subsequently tracked in TCR repertoires obtained from approximately 86 patients with HPV-related cancers. Study-level results and caveats: The survival association was reported for HPV16-positive patients, and the functional definition of HPV-specific T cells was derived from only two HPV16-positive patients. Expansion of candidate HPV-specific clones and E7-related TCR motifs was observed in the tumor microenvironment during treatment, whereas no such expansion was observed for non-HPV-specific T cells. Among HPV16-positive patients, expansion of HPV-responsive T cells during chemoradiotherapy was associated with better recurrence-free survival.

The library relied on the immunoSEQ multiplex PCR assay. TCRdb mirrors the immuneACCESS table, restricted to in-frame sequences. Some clones are absent from its copies; in checked studies, under half trace to an unresolved V gene, and the reason for the others is unknown. In this sample the table shows fewer than 3,500 clones, roughly 90% of which occur a single time. The ten biggest clones cover approximately 3.4% of the sample. Because repertoires were sampled repeatedly during chemoradiotherapy, clonal expansion in the tumor microenvironment could be followed. V is pared back by 7 bases and J by 0 bases, with 16 bases lying between the germline termini. CDR3 length: 16 amino acids, cysteine to phenylalanine. The entry retains the CDR3 DNA only, 48 bases that are in frame from base 1. CDR1 and CDR2 are drawn from the germline V gene (reference sequence): SEHNR, FQNEAQ.

The TCR was taken from a human donor with HPV-associated anogenital cancer. The rearranged segments are TRBV7-9 and TRBJ1-5; the D gene lacks a confident call. Sample: tumor tissue, taken from a patient who underwent chemoradiotherapy. The CDR3 protein is CASTERTGGSNQPQHF. DNA sequence: TGTGCCAGCACCGAGAGGACGGGCGGTAGCAATCAGCCCCAGCATTTT. Beyond the CDR3, the reference TRBV7-9 and TRBJ1-5 genes provide the residues; the full variable domain reads: DTGVSQNPRHKITKRGQNVTFRCDPISEHNRLYWYRQTLGQGPEFLTYFQNEAQLEKSRLLSDRFSAERPKGSFSTLEIQRTEQGDSAMYLCASTERTGGSNQPQHFGDGTRLSIL.